What follows are 10 T cell receptor beta chains derived from one specimen sequenced in a study of T cells after yellow fever vaccination. A single record per CDR3 protein comes from TCRdb applying MiXCR to the 5' RACE reads. The sample has approximately 250,000 distinct CDR3 sequences; more than 3.5% are singletons. The sample was PBMCs, taken 15 days after the yellow fever booster vaccination. These receptors came from a young man who received the YFV17D yellow fever vaccine.

This clonotype was seen repeatedly, ten times or more. For the CDR3, the DNA is TGCGCCAGCAGCTTGGGGGACAGGGTGGCGAACACTGAAGCTTTCTTT. The encoded protein is CASSLGDRVANTEAFF. The chain couples TRBV5-1 to TRBJ1-1; 9 bases are shared with TRBD1. Germline assignment: CDR1 SGHRS and CDR2 YFSETQ. The CDR3 covers 16 residues. V lost 0 bases to trimming and J lost 1 base; unmatched junction nucleotides: 4.

Ten or more counts support this clonotype. V gene TRBV18 combines with J gene TRBJ2-7; D unresolved. Germline lookup yields CDR1 KGHSH and CDR2 LQKENI. The CDR3 loop spans 13 amino acids. V shed 3 bases and J shed 6 bases, with 12 bases lying between them. CDR3 in DNA: TGTGCCAGCTCACCCCGACCGATAAGCGAGCAGTACGTC. Its translation is CASSPRPISEQYV.

This clonotype was seen repeatedly, ten times or more. The J gene is TRBJ2-7, the V gene TRBV2; 7 bases are shared with TRBD1. Looked up from germline, CDR1 is SNHLY and CDR2 is FYNNEI. The CDR3 consists of 12 residues. After removal of 5 bases from V and 6 bases from J, the junction contained 4 bases not matched to a gene. CDR3 region: CASSPTGSEQYV. Written as DNA, the CDR3 is TGTGCCAGCAGTCCGACAGGGTCCGAGCAGTACGTC.

This clonotype has a count of ten or more. The J gene is TRBJ2-1, the V gene TRBV6-2 or TRBV6-3; perhaps D is TRBD1 or TRBD2 (5 bases each). The CDR3 consists of 17 residues. Trimming stripped 0 bases from V and 3 bases from J, with 15 bases between. Germline V gene lookup returns CDR1 MNHEY and CDR2 SVGEGT. In nucleotides, the CDR3 is TGTGCCAGCAGTTACTCGAGTGTGAGAGGGGTCTACAATGAGCAGTTCTTC. The encoded protein is CASSYSSVRGVYNEQFF.

This clonotype was detected ten times or more. The chain recombines TRBV3-1 with TRBJ1-1, with D possibly TRBD1 on 6 matching bases. Trimming removed 4 bases at V and 0 bases at J, with 15 bases between. Germline values: CDR1 LGHDT, CDR2 YNNKEL (reference sequence). The CDR3 extends over 16 amino acids. CDR3 region: CASSPTIQGMNTEAFF. In nucleotides, the CDR3 is TGTGCCAGCAGCCCTACAATCCAGGGGATGAACACTGAAGCTTTCTTT.

Ten or more counts support this clonotype. The chain combines TRBV7-2 with TRBJ1-5, with D possibly TRBD1 on 5 matching bases. The germline V and J ends were trimmed by 2 bases and 7 bases, with 9 bases remaining between them. The CDR3 runs 13 residues. Germline V gives CDR1 SGHTA, CDR2 FQGNSA. CDR3 sequence (DNA): TGTGCCAGCAGCTTACGGGGGGACCAGCCCCAGCATTTT. This gives the protein CASSLRGDQPQHF.

This clonotype was detected many times. J is TRBJ2-7 and V is TRBV27; D not resolved. The length of the CDR3 is 13 residues. Germline V gene data show CDR1 as MNHEY and CDR2 as SMNVEV (reference sequence). The ends were cut back, 3 bases at V and 3 bases at J, with 9 bases in the middle. CDR3 sequence: CASSFSIYYEQYF. The CDR3 DNA is TGTGCCAGCAGTTTTAGCATTTACTACGAGCAGTACTTC.

This clonotype has a count of ten or more. This chain links TRBV4-3 with TRBJ2-5; D gene unclear. Trimming stripped 0 bases from V and 1 base from J, with 9 bases between. Germline V gives CDR1 LGHNA, CDR2 YSLEER. The CDR3 length is 15 residues. Here the CDR3 DNA reads TGCGCCAGCAGCCAAGAGTTCAGGATCCAAGAGACCCAGTACTTC. Amino acids: CASSQEFRIQETQYF.

This clonotype was picked up many times. The V call is TRBV24-1, the J call TRBJ1-5; D remains ambiguous. In germline, CDR1 is KGHDR, CDR2 SFDVKD. Trimming left V 0 bases short and J 3 bases short, with 14 bases between. The CDR3 sequence is 17 residues long. The DNA of the CDR3 is TGTGCCACCAGTGATTTGCTAGGGCGGTCTTACAATCAGCCCCAGCATTTT. Translated: CATSDLLGRSYNQPQHF.

Many counts were recorded for this clonotype. This chain connects TRBV4-1 to TRBJ1-2; D call uncertain. This CDR3 contains 16 residues. The V and J ends lost 1 base and 3 bases respectively, with 15 bases between them. Germline V gives CDR1 MGHRA, CDR2 YSYEKL. In DNA, the CDR3 is TGCGCCAGCAGCCAAGCCCGGCAGGAGTTTTACTATGGCTACACCTTC. This encodes CASSQARQEFYYGYTF.